The entry that follows covers one TCR beta chain sequence. Its antigen is undetermined. The source of the sample is a study of T cell responses to AZD1222 COVID-19 vaccine. General study results and limits: Reports say nearly half of spike-specific TCRs go after unmutated variant regions. Baseline seropositives among AZD1222 recipients totaled only six or seven. Spike-specific TCR depth and breadth grew after two AZD1222 doses. Possibly, clonal diversity was underestimated; donors were largely white British and included more females.

CDR1 is MDHEN and CDR2 is SYDVKM in the germline V gene. J gave up 0 bases and V 7 bases, and 10 bases lay outside the gene matches. The length of the CDR3 is 16 residues. Clones were sequenced by immunoSEQ multiplex PCR, and TCRdb holds only the in-frame ones, with some missing. The sample records roughly 80,000 clones, 88% being singletons. The genes are TRBV28 and TRBJ1-1; 8 bases map to TRBD1. The origin of this receptor is an adult in good health. The material sequenced was peripheral blood, taken on day 0 of MenACWY control vaccination. CDR3 DNA: TGTGCCAGCACACTCAACAGGGGGGGGATGAACACTGAAGCTTTCTTT. Translation: CASTLNRGGMNTEAFF.